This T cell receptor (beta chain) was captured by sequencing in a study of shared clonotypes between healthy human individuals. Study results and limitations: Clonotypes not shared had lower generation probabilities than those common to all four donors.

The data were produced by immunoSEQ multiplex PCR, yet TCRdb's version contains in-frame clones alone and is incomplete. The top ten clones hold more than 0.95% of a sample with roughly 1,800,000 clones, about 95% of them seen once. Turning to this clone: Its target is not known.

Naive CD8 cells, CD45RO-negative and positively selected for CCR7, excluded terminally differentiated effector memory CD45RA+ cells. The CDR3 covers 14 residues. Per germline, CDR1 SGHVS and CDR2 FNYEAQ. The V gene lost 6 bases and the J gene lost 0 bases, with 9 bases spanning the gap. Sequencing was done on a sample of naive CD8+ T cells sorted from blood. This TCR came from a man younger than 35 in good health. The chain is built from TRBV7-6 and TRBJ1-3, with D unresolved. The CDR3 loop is CASSRTVSGNTIYF. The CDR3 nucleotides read TGTGCCAGCAGTCGGACTGTCTCTGGAAACACCATATATTTT.